Listed here are 30 T cell receptor beta chains from one sample, sequenced in a study of control samples from healthy donors and cancer patients. Here immunoSEQ multiplex PCR was the method, and the copy in TCRdb shows in-frame clones only, minus some. The sample yields some 120,000 clones, more than 75% seen once. Sequences were obtained from blood. These receptors were collected from a woman in her seventies in good health.

The chain has TRBV27 and TRBJ1-1; no definite D call. The CDR3 runs 13 residues. The germline V gene has CDR1 MNHEY and CDR2 SMNVEV (reference sequence). With 5 bases removed from V and 8 bases from J, the gap between germline ends came to 15 bases. Here the CDR3 DNA reads TGTGCCAGCAGTCCCCTACGTCCGGAGGAAGCTTTCTTT. Translation gives CASSPLRPEEAFF.

The chain employs TRBV6-5 and TRBJ2-7; D is possibly TRBD2 (6 bases). The germline gives CDR1 MNHEY, CDR2 SVGAGI. This CDR3 contains 14 residues. Deletions cut 2 bases from V and 0 bases from J, with 8 bases between. CDR3 in DNA: TGTGCCAGCAGTTACGGGAGGAGCTCCTACGAGCAGTACTTC. Protein product: CASSYGRSSYEQYF.

This rearrangement joins TRBV7-2 to TRBJ2-1; maybe TRBD2 (6 bases). Trimming pared 3 bases from V and 10 bases from J, leaving 19 bases between. Germline V gene data show CDR1 as SGHTA and CDR2 as FQGNSA. The CDR3 is 15 amino acids. The CDR3 nucleotides read TGTGCCAGCAGCTTGAACGAAGCGAGACGGGGGGAGCAGTTCTTC. Its translation is CASSLNEARRGEQFF.

The chain couples TRBV6-2 or TRBV6-3 to TRBJ1-2; D not resolved. In germline, CDR1 is MNHEY, CDR2 SVGEGT. Trimming stripped 0 bases from V and 2 bases from J, with 4 bases between. The CDR3 length is 13 residues. CDR3: CASSYSDNYGYTF. The CDR3 DNA reads TGTGCCAGCAGTTACTCGGACAACTATGGCTACACCTTC.

The rearrangement joins TRBV5-1 to TRBJ1-4; no clear D. The CDR3 consists of 13 residues. In germline, CDR1 is SGHRS, CDR2 YFSETQ. The V end lost 0 bases, the J end lost 2 bases, and 2 bases lay between the germline ends. CDR3 sequence: CASSLVTNEKLFF. CDR3 bases: TGCGCCAGCAGCTTGGTTACTAATGAAAAACTGTTTTTT.

The chain is built from TRBV6-4 and TRBJ1-1; D ambiguous. Germline V gene data show CDR1 as MRHNA and CDR2 as SNTAGT. The CDR3 contains 13 residues. Deletions cut 5 bases from V and 1 base from J, with 8 bases between. CDR3 loop: CASSTGRNTEAFF. CDR3 bases: TGTGCCAGCAGTACGGGCAGGAACACTGAAGCTTTCTTT.

The chain is built from TRBV20-1 and TRBJ2-5; 10 positions agree with TRBD1. Per the germline V gene, CDR1 is DFQATT and CDR2 is SNEGSKA (reference sequence). This CDR3 is built from 14 residues. V shed 3 bases and J 7 bases; nucleotides not matched to a gene: 8. CDR3 sequence (DNA): TGCAGTGCTAGTCCCGGACAGGGGGGACCGACCCAGTACTTC. Protein product: CSASPGQGGPTQYF.

This rearrangement joins TRBV5-1 to TRBJ2-7, with D perhaps matching TRBD2 (7 bases). The ends were cut back, 0 bases at V and 3 bases at J, with 10 bases in the middle. The CDR3 runs to 14 residues. Looked up from germline, CDR1 is SGHRS and CDR2 is YFSETQ. In nucleotides, the CDR3 is TGCGCCAGCAGCTTGGAGGGGGGGCTCTACGAGCAGTACTTC. It encodes CASSLEGGLYEQYF.

The chain carries TRBV5-5 and TRBJ1-3; no clear D. Looked up from germline, CDR1 is SGHKS and CDR2 is YYEKEE (reference sequence). This CDR3 is 14 amino acids long. Between the trimmed V and J ends, which lost 4 bases and 9 bases, there was a span of 17 bases. The CDR3 region has the DNA TGTGCCAGCAGCCTTTTGAATTCTTTGAGCACCATATATTTT. It specifies CASSLLNSLSTIYF. The whole variable domain, remainder taken from reference TRBV5-5 and TRBJ1-3, is DAGVTQSPTHLIKTRGQQVTLRCSPISGHKSVSWYQQVLGQGPQFIFQYYEKEERGRGNFPDRFSARQFPNYSSELNVNALLLGDSALYLCASSLLNSLSTIYFGEGSWLTVV.

This clone was counted a single time. This sequence joins TRBV19 and TRBJ1-1; D perhaps matches TRBD1 (6 bases). Germline-derived CDR1 and CDR2 are LNHDA and SQIVND (reference sequence). V was clipped by 1 base and J by 4 bases, with 13 bases between them. The CDR3 loop spans 15 amino acids. The CDR3 DNA is TGTGCCAGTAGTATAGGTGCTACAGGGATCACTGAAGCTTTCTTT. It is translated as CASSIGATGITEAFF.

V usage is TRBV6-1 and J usage is TRBJ2-2; D remains unclear. V shed 2 bases and J shed 0 bases, with 10 bases lying between them. This CDR3 contains 16 residues. The germline gives CDR1 MNHNS, CDR2 SASEGT. In DNA, the CDR3 is TGTGCCAGCAGTGAACCCCCAGAAACGAACACCGGGGAGCTGTTTTTT. Amino acid sequence: CASSEPPETNTGELFF.

A remark on this clone: This same CDR3 is encoded by further DNA sequences in the sample. The V call is TRBV24-1, the J call TRBJ2-2; 9 nucleotides agree with TRBD2. V dropped 1 base and J dropped 6; count of bases not matched to a gene: 8. The CDR3 has 17 residues. Germline assignment: CDR1 KGHDR and CDR2 SFDVKD. The CDR3 spells CATSDFGGGGSAGELFF. The CDR3 nucleotides are TGTGCCACCAGTGATTTCGGCGGGGGGGGTTCAGCCGGGGAGCTGTTTTTT.

This chain links TRBV2 with TRBJ1-5; D remains unclear. V dropped 1 base and J dropped 3 bases, with 7 bases sitting between them. The CDR3 runs 14 residues. Germline V CDR1 and CDR2: SNHLY, FYNNEI. In DNA form, the CDR3 reads TGTGCCAGCAGTGAAGGTCAGAACAATCAGCCCCAGCATTTT. Amino acids: CASSEGQNNQPQHF.

This sequence joins TRBV10-1 and TRBJ2-1, with 9 bases identical to TRBD1. After removal of 3 bases from V and 6 bases from J, the junction contained 9 bases not matched to a gene. CDR3 size: 16 residues. Germline loops: CDR1 WNHNN, CDR2 SYGVQD (reference sequence). CDR3 DNA sequence: TGCGCCAGCAGTGAAATCAGGACAGGGGAGGGCAATGAGCAGTTCTTC. Amino acid sequence: CASSEIRTGEGNEQFF.

The genes are TRBV2 and TRBJ1-6; D is possibly TRBD1 (5 bases). This CDR3 is 15 amino acids long. V was clipped by 2 bases and J by 7 bases, with 12 bases between them. From germline, CDR1 is SNHLY and CDR2 FYNNEI. In nucleotides, the CDR3 is TGTGCCAGCAGTGAACCGGCAGGGACCAATTCACCCCTCCACTTT. It codes for CASSEPAGTNSPLHF. The full variable domain, with the rest looked up from reference TRBV2 and TRBJ1-6, is EPEVTQTPSHQVTQMGQEVILRCVPISNHLYFYWYRQILGQKVEFLVSFYNNEISEKSEIFDDQFSVERPDGSNFTLKIRSTKLEDSAMYFCASSEPAGTNSPLHFGNGTRLTVT.

The rearrangement uses TRBV3-1 (or the pseudogene TRBV3-2) and TRBJ2-2; D is perhaps TRBD1 or TRBD2 (6 bases each). This CDR3 is 14 amino acids long. Trimming shortened V by 7 bases and J by 3 bases, and 12 bases separated the two germline ends. Germline V CDR1 and CDR2: LGHDT, YNNKEL (reference sequence). CDR3 in amino acids: CASKTRGDTGELFF. Written as DNA, the CDR3 is TGTGCCAGCAAAACTAGGGGGGACACCGGGGAGCTGTTTTTT.

The chain is built from TRBV5-1 and TRBJ2-3, with D maybe TRBD2 (5 bases). The CDR3 runs 18 residues. V lost 4 bases and J 0 bases, leaving 21 bases between the germline ends. CDR1 is SGHRS, CDR2 YFSETQ, per germline. The CDR3 here is CASSQDPTRTSSTDTQYF. The CDR3 nucleotides are TGCGCCAGCAGCCAGGATCCCACGAGGACTTCTAGCACAGATACGCAGTATTTT.

This chain links TRBV4-3 with TRBJ2-1; D assignment may be TRBD1 or TRBD2 (6 bases each). CDR3 length equals 15 residues. Germline lookup yields CDR1 LGHNA and CDR2 YSLEER. V lost 1 base, J lost 5 bases, and 12 bases lay in between. The CDR3 protein is CASSQGPGADNEQFF. CDR3 bases: TGCGCCAGCAGCCAAGGTCCGGGGGCAGACAATGAGCAGTTCTTC.

In this sample, this clone turned up once. V and J are TRBV5-1 and TRBJ1-2; D call uncertain. Germline CDR1 and CDR2: SGHRS and YFSETQ. The CDR3 length is 15 residues. Trimming removed 0 bases from V and 2 bases from J, with 11 bases in between. CDR3 nucleotides: TGCGCCAGCAGCTTGGGCGGCACGAGGAACTATGGCTACACCTTC. Amino acid sequence: CASSLGGTRNYGYTF. Using reference TRBV5-1 and TRBJ1-2 for the parts outside the CDR3, the full variable domain is KAGVTQTPRYLIKTRGQQVTLSCSPISGHRSVSWYQQTPGQGLQFLFEYFSETQRNKGNFPGRFSGRQFSNSRSEMNVSTLELGDSALYLCASSLGGTRNYGYTFGSGTRLTVV.

V and J are TRBV3-1 (or the pseudogene TRBV3-2) and TRBJ1-5, with a weak D call TRBD1 (5 bases). This CDR3 is 14 amino acids long. Trimming pared 4 bases from V and 7 bases from J, leaving 14 bases between. The V gene's germline CDR1 is LGHDT and CDR2 YNNKEL (reference sequence). The CDR3 loop reads CASSRGLRGQPQHF. CDR3 coding DNA: TGTGCCAGCAGCCGGGGACTGCGAGGACAGCCCCAGCATTTT.

This sequence joins TRBV9 and TRBJ2-7; D not resolved. CDR3 length: 14 residues. CDR1 and CDR2 from the germline V gene are SGDLS and YYNGEE. V was cut by 0 bases and J by 3 bases, with 10 bases left in between. CDR3 sequence reads: CASSVGVGGYEQYF. In DNA, the CDR3 is TGTGCCAGCAGCGTAGGTGTGGGCGGCTACGAGCAGTACTTC.

The chain employs TRBV4-1 and TRBJ1-2, with 8 bases fitting TRBD1. J was trimmed by 2 bases and V by 3 bases; bases with no gene match: 5. The CDR3 extends over 15 amino acids. CDR1 MGHRA and CDR2 YSYEKL come from the germline V gene. CDR3 nucleotide sequence: TGCGCCAGCAGCCAGTCAGGGGGCGAAAACTATGGCTACACCTTC. The encoded protein is CASSQSGGENYGYTF.

This chain joins TRBV18 and TRBJ2-7; TRBD2 matches at 13 bases. Germline V lookup: CDR1 KGHSH, CDR2 LQKENI. Unmatched junction bases numbered 7, after V lost 6 bases and J lost 5 bases. There are 15 residues in the CDR3. The CDR3 region has the DNA TGTGCCAGCTCGCGTGGACTAGCGGGGGAAAACGAGCAGTACTTC. As protein: CASSRGLAGENEQYF.

The gene calls are TRBV27 and TRBJ1-5, with 8 bases matching TRBD1. This CDR3 spans 12 amino acids. V was pared by 4 bases and J by 9 bases, with 2 bases of the junction left unmatched. Germline assignment: CDR1 MNHEY and CDR2 SMNVEV (reference sequence). CDR3 in amino acids: CASSSTGGPQHF. The CDR3 DNA is TGTGCCAGCAGTTCCACAGGGGGGCCCCAGCATTTT.

V and J are TRBV10-3 and TRBJ2-2; 7 bases fit TRBD2. Trimming removed 11 bases from V and 3 bases from J; junction bases left unmatched: 6. CDR1 ENHRY and CDR2 SYGVKD come from the germline V gene. This CDR3 comprises 13 residues. The CDR3 DNA reads TGTGCCGCCAACGGACTAGACACCGGGGAGCTGTTTTTT. Protein: CAANGLDTGELFF.

Remarks on this clone: One end of the junction fails to match germline, which may point to a read error. The chain has TRBV27 and TRBJ2-5; 7 positions agree with TRBD2. This CDR3 is 15 amino acids long. The V gene's germline CDR1 is MNHEY and CDR2 SMNVEV (reference sequence). This CDR3 reads CASSSTAGDQETQYF. The DNA of the CDR3 is TGTGCCAGTAGTTCAACCGCGGGGGATCAGGAGACCCAGTACTTC.

The chain has TRBV9 and TRBJ2-2, with D perhaps matching TRBD1 (6 bases). The germline V gene encodes CDR1 SGDLS and CDR2 YYNGEE. Trimming left V 4 bases short and J 6 bases short, with 16 bases between. This CDR3 has 15 amino acids. The CDR3 DNA follows: TGTGCCAGCAGCCCTTCACACAGGGTCGCCGGGGAGCTGTTTTTT. Encoded protein: CASSPSHRVAGELFF.

The rearrangement joins TRBV4-3 to TRBJ1-2; the D gene is possibly TRBD1 (5 bases). Trimming cost V 6 bases and J 5 bases, with 13 bases left between them. Germline V gene data show CDR1 as LGHNA and CDR2 as YSLEER. There are 13 residues in the CDR3. The CDR3 loop is CASSGGEFYGYTF. As DNA, the CDR3 is TGCGCCAGCAGTGGAGGGGAATTTTATGGCTACACCTTC.

V is TRBV5-1 and J is TRBJ1-3; unclear D gene. The V gene lost 0 bases and the J gene lost 6 bases, with 10 bases spanning the gap. Germline-derived CDR1 and CDR2 are SGHRS and YFSETQ. The CDR3 has 14 residues. The chain's CDR3 is CASSLAELANTIYF. Written as DNA, the CDR3 is TGCGCCAGCAGCTTGGCGGAATTGGCAAACACCATATATTTT.

The chain carries TRBV6-2 or TRBV6-3 and TRBJ1-1, with 7 bases identical to TRBD1. The V segment lost 5 bases and the J segment 10 bases; nucleotides outside the gene matches: 10. The CDR3 is 13 residues long. Germline-derived CDR1 and CDR2 are MNHEY and SVGEGT. The CDR3 nucleotides read TGTGCCAGCAGTCAGCAGGGCCCAGGGGGAGCTTTCTTT. It encodes CASSQQGPGGAFF.